Listed below are T cell receptor beta chains from one sample, sequenced in a study of shared clonotypes between healthy human individuals. Profiling relied on immunoSEQ multiplex PCR, and the TCRdb table lists in-frame clones only, not all of them. This sample has approximately 1,500,000 clones, with approximately 98% found just once. Sequences were obtained from naive CD4+ T cells sorted from blood. The receptors were gathered from a man aged 30 to 45 in good health. CDR3s include the opening cysteine and the closing phenylalanine or tryptophan. A D gene is named only where the DNA matches it firmly. Not all rows give a size; the values are once, few, many and, for expanded clones, a class.

abundance: NA
v_gene: TRBV5-5
d_gene: NA
len: 13
j_gene: TRBJ2-1
CDR3nt: TGTGCCAGCAGCTTGGATACCTACAATGAGCAGTTCTTC
CDR3aa: CASSLDTYNEQFF

abundance: NA
v_gene: TRBV5-6
d_gene: TRBD1
len: 17
j_gene: TRBJ2-6
CDR3nt: TGTGCCAGCAGCCCCGACAGGGGGCTTCCTGGGGCCAACGTCCTGACTTTC
CDR3aa: CASSPDRGLPGANVLTF

abundance: NA
v_gene: TRBV10-1
d_gene: NA
len: 15
j_gene: TRBJ2-1
CDR3nt: TGCGCCAGCAGTGAGTCCGGTAGGGCCTGGGGCCAGCAGTTCTTC
CDR3aa: CASSESGRAWGQQFF

abundance: NA
v_gene: TRBV7-8
d_gene: NA
len: 13
j_gene: TRBJ1-2
CDR3nt: TGTGCCAGCAGCTTTAGCCCTGGATATGGCTACACCTTC
CDR3aa: CASSFSPGYGYTF

abundance: NA
v_gene: TRBV30
d_gene: NA
len: 11
j_gene: TRBJ2-7
CDR3nt: TGTGCCTGGGTCGCGGGGTACGAGCAGTACTTC
CDR3aa: CAWVAGYEQYF

abundance: NA
v_gene: TRBV18
d_gene: TRBD2
len: 19
j_gene: TRBJ2-1
CDR3nt: TGTGCCAGCTCACCATTAATTAGCGGGGGATCGTCTTCAAAGGCTGAGCAGTTCTTC
CDR3aa: CASSPLISGGSSSKAEQFF

abundance: NA
v_gene: TRBV1
d_gene: NA
len: 11
j_gene: TRBJ2-6
CDR3nt: TGCACCAGCAGTCGGGCCAACGTCCTGACTTTC
CDR3aa: CTSSRANVLTF

abundance: NA
v_gene: TRBV5-1
d_gene: TRBD1
len: 13
j_gene: TRBJ2-7
CDR3nt: TGCGCCAGCAGCCCACGACAGGGTGGCGAGCAGTACTTC
CDR3aa: CASSPRQGGEQYF

abundance: NA
v_gene: TRBV5-1
d_gene: TRBD2
len: 18
j_gene: TRBJ2-7
CDR3nt: TGCGCCAGCAGCTTGAGGCCTAGCGGGAGTAAGACTACCTACGAGCAGTACTTC
CDR3aa: CASSLRPSGSKTTYEQYF

abundance: NA
v_gene: TRBV28
d_gene: NA
len: 16
j_gene: TRBJ2-2
CDR3nt: TGTGCCAGCACCCCCTCAACTTTGCGGGTAGTCGGGGAGCTGTTTTTT
CDR3aa: CASTPSTLRVVGELFF

abundance: NA
v_gene: TRBV25-1
d_gene: NA
len: 14
j_gene: TRBJ2-2
CDR3nt: TGTGCCAGCAGTGATTATCGGGGTATCGGGGAGCTGTTTTTT
CDR3aa: CASSDYRGIGELFF

abundance: NA
v_gene: TRBV6-5
d_gene: TRBD1
len: 13
j_gene: TRBJ2-7
CDR3nt: TGTGCCAGCAAATTGACAGGGTCCCACGAGCAGTACTTC
CDR3aa: CASKLTGSHEQYF

abundance: NA
v_gene: TRBV10-1
d_gene: NA
len: 16
j_gene: TRBJ1-5
CDR3nt: TGCGCCAGCACCGAGCGGGTGGGTCTTAGCAATCAGCCCCAGCATTTT
CDR3aa: CASTERVGLSNQPQHF

abundance: NA
v_gene: TRBV7-8
d_gene: TRBD2
len: 13
j_gene: TRBJ2-1
CDR3nt: TGTGCCAGCAGCTTGGGACTAGCGGGTGAGCAGTTCTTC
CDR3aa: CASSLGLAGEQFF

abundance: NA
v_gene: TRBV7-6
d_gene: NA
len: 18
j_gene: TRBJ1-1
CDR3nt: TGTGCCAGCAGCTTCGATTATCGGACCCACCATTCGAACACTGAAGCTTTCTTT
CDR3aa: CASSFDYRTHHSNTEAFF

abundance: NA
v_gene: TRBV7-6
d_gene: TRBD2
len: 15
j_gene: TRBJ2-3
CDR3nt: TGTGCCAGCAGCTTAGGGACTAGCGGCACAGATACGCAGTATTTT
CDR3aa: CASSLGTSGTDTQYF

abundance: NA
v_gene: TRBV7-7
d_gene: TRBD2
len: 16
j_gene: TRBJ2-1
CDR3nt: TGTGCCAGCAGCCCAGAGGTGGCTAGCGGGATAAATGAGCAGTTCTTC
CDR3aa: CASSPEVASGINEQFF

abundance: NA
v_gene: TRBV2
d_gene: TRBD2
len: 16
j_gene: TRBJ2-7
CDR3nt: TGTGCCAGCAGTGAAGGTCAGGCTAGCGGAATGTACGAGCAGTACTTC
CDR3aa: CASSEGQASGMYEQYF

abundance: NA
v_gene: TRBV19
d_gene: NA
len: 15
j_gene: TRBJ1-5
CDR3nt: TGTGCCAGTAGTATAACCATAGGGGATAATCAGCCCCAGCATTTT
CDR3aa: CASSITIGDNQPQHF

abundance: NA
v_gene: TRBV19
d_gene: TRBD1
len: 13
j_gene: TRBJ1-5
CDR3nt: TGTGCCAGTAGCACGATCAGGGGGAGACCACAGCATTTT
CDR3aa: CASSTIRGRPQHF

abundance: NA
v_gene: TRBV4-1
d_gene: TRBD1
len: 17
j_gene: TRBJ2-7
CDR3nt: TGCGCCAGCAGCAAAGCTCAAAACAGGACAGGCTCCTACGAGCAGTACTTC
CDR3aa: CASSKAQNRTGSYEQYF

abundance: NA
v_gene: TRBV11-2
d_gene: NA
len: 16
j_gene: TRBJ1-1
CDR3nt: TGTGCCAGCAGCTTTTCCCTAGCGAGGGGGAACACTGAAGCTTTCTTT
CDR3aa: CASSFSLARGNTEAFF

abundance: NA
v_gene: TRBV2
d_gene: NA
len: 16
j_gene: TRBJ1-4
CDR3nt: TGTGCCAGCAGTGATGCTGGGACCACAACTAATGAAAAACTGTTTTTT
CDR3aa: CASSDAGTTTNEKLFF

abundance: NA
v_gene: TRBV18
d_gene: TRBD2
len: 15
j_gene: TRBJ2-7
CDR3nt: TGTGCCAGCTCGGGGAACTTAGCGGGATCCTACGAGCAGTACTTC
CDR3aa: CASSGNLAGSYEQYF

abundance: NA
v_gene: TRBV29-1
d_gene: NA
len: 13
j_gene: TRBJ2-7
CDR3nt: TGCAGCGTGATAGGACAGAGAGTCTACGAGCAGTACTTC
CDR3aa: CSVIGQRVYEQYF

abundance: once
v_gene: TRBV5-1
d_gene: NA
len: 15
j_gene: TRBJ2-7
CDR3nt: TGCGCCAGCAGTGCTCCGGAACCGATATCCTACGAGCAGTACTTC
CDR3aa: CASSAPEPISYEQYF

abundance: NA
v_gene: TRBV15
d_gene: NA
len: 13
j_gene: TRBJ2-1
CDR3nt: TGTGCCACCAGCAGATTAATCAGCGGTGAGCAGTTCTTC
CDR3aa: CATSRLISGEQFF

abundance: NA
v_gene: TRBV5-1
d_gene: TRBD2
len: 18
j_gene: TRBJ2-2
CDR3nt: TGCGCCAGCAGCTTCTCGACTAGCGGGGATGCGAACACCGGGGAGCTGTTTTTT
CDR3aa: CASSFSTSGDANTGELFF

abundance: NA
v_gene: TRBV18
d_gene: NA
len: 12
j_gene: TRBJ2-3
CDR3nt: TGTGCCAGCTCGACGCGGGAAGATACGCAGTATTTT
CDR3aa: CASSTREDTQYF

abundance: NA
v_gene: TRBV6-1
d_gene: TRBD1
len: 13
j_gene: TRBJ1-1
CDR3nt: TGTGCCAGCAGTATACAGGGGGGGACTGAAGCTTTCTTT
CDR3aa: CASSIQGGTEAFF

abundance: NA
v_gene: TRBV27
d_gene: NA
len: 15
j_gene: TRBJ2-3
CDR3nt: TGTGCCAGCAGTTGGTCCCGGCCCCTCACAGATACGCAGTATTTT
CDR3aa: CASSWSRPLTDTQYF

abundance: NA
v_gene: TRBV18
d_gene: NA
len: 14
j_gene: TRBJ1-2
CDR3nt: TGTGCCAGCTCACCACCCGGCAGATCCTATGGCTACACCTTC
CDR3aa: CASSPPGRSYGYTF

abundance: NA
v_gene: TRBV12-5
d_gene: TRBD2
len: 14
j_gene: TRBJ2-1
CDR3nt: TGTGCTAGTGGTTTAGGACTAGCGGTTAATGAGCAGTTCTTC
CDR3aa: CASGLGLAVNEQFF

abundance: once
v_gene: TRBV29-1
d_gene: NA
len: 11
j_gene: TRBJ1-2
CDR3nt: TGCAGCGTTGACGGGAGGGATGGCTACACCTTC
CDR3aa: CSVDGRDGYTF

abundance: NA
v_gene: TRBV28
d_gene: NA
len: 12
j_gene: TRBJ2-1
CDR3nt: TGTGCCAGCAGTTTATTAGGGACTGCACAGTTCTTC
CDR3aa: CASSLLGTAQFF

abundance: NA
v_gene: TRBV6-1
d_gene: TRBD2
len: 17
j_gene: TRBJ2-7
CDR3nt: TGTGCCAGCAGTGCGAAGAGGGGACTAGCGGGAGCCTACGAGCAGTACTTC
CDR3aa: CASSAKRGLAGAYEQYF

abundance: NA
v_gene: TRBV10-2
d_gene: NA
len: 14
j_gene: TRBJ1-2
CDR3nt: TGCGCCAGCAGTGAAAAGGCAGGGGAGTATGGCTACACCTTC
CDR3aa: CASSEKAGEYGYTF

abundance: NA
v_gene: TRBV27
d_gene: TRBD1
len: 15
j_gene: TRBJ2-3
CDR3nt: TGTGCCAGCAGTTTAGTCGGGACAGCGCCAGATACGCAGTATTTT
CDR3aa: CASSLVGTAPDTQYF

abundance: NA
v_gene: TRBV29-1
d_gene: NA
len: 11
j_gene: TRBJ1-1
CDR3nt: TGCAGCGTTGAAGACAGGACTGAAGCTTTCTTT
CDR3aa: CSVEDRTEAFF

abundance: NA
v_gene: TRBV7-9
d_gene: TRBD1
len: 14
j_gene: TRBJ2-7
CDR3nt: TGTGCCAGCAGCCAAAAGACAGGGACCTACGAGCAGTACTTC
CDR3aa: CASSQKTGTYEQYF

abundance: NA
v_gene: TRBV19
d_gene: TRBD1
len: 15
j_gene: TRBJ1-5
CDR3nt: TGTGCCAGTAGTGTGTGGACAGGGAGAGAGCAGCCCCAGCATTTT
CDR3aa: CASSVWTGREQPQHF

abundance: once
v_gene: TRBV5-4
d_gene: NA
len: 15
j_gene: TRBJ2-1
CDR3nt: TGTGCCAGCAGCGCCGGGACCCCCTTTCGCAATGAGCAGTTCTTC
CDR3aa: CASSAGTPFRNEQFF

abundance: NA
v_gene: TRBV25-1
d_gene: NA
len: 16
j_gene: TRBJ1-2
CDR3nt: TGTGCCAGCAGCTCCCTCGGGAGGGGAGGTGGCTATGGCTACACCTTC
CDR3aa: CASSSLGRGGGYGYTF

abundance: NA
v_gene: TRBV5-1
d_gene: TRBD1
len: 16
j_gene: TRBJ2-5
CDR3nt: TGCGCCAGCAGCAAGTCGGGACAGGGGTACCAAGAGACCCAGTACTTC
CDR3aa: CASSKSGQGYQETQYF

abundance: NA
v_gene: TRBV18
d_gene: NA
len: 14
j_gene: TRBJ2-1
CDR3nt: TGTGCCAGCTCACATAGACAGGACGGGAATGAGCAGTTCTTC
CDR3aa: CASSHRQDGNEQFF

abundance: NA
v_gene: TRBV7-9
d_gene: NA
len: 14
j_gene: TRBJ1-2
CDR3nt: TGTGCCAGCAGCCATGGAGGGGTCGGCTATGGCTACACCTTC
CDR3aa: CASSHGGVGYGYTF

abundance: NA
v_gene: TRBV9
d_gene: TRBD2
len: 16
j_gene: TRBJ2-7
CDR3nt: TGTGCCAGCAGCGCACTAGCGGGAGGGCCAACCTACGAGCAGTACTTC
CDR3aa: CASSALAGGPTYEQYF

abundance: NA
v_gene: TRBV6-1
d_gene: NA
len: 14
j_gene: TRBJ1-2
CDR3nt: TGTGCCAGCAGTGAACCGGGTCCTGTGTATGGCTACACCTTC
CDR3aa: CASSEPGPVYGYTF

abundance: NA
v_gene: TRBV5-1
d_gene: NA
len: 15
j_gene: TRBJ2-7
CDR3nt: TGCGCCAGCAGCGGAAGCGGGCTCAGCTCCTACGAGCAGTACTTC
CDR3aa: CASSGSGLSSYEQYF

abundance: NA
v_gene: TRBV5-1
d_gene: TRBD1
len: 14
j_gene: TRBJ1-1
CDR3nt: TGCGCCAGCAGCTTGGACAGGGGAAATACTGAAGCTTTCTTT
CDR3aa: CASSLDRGNTEAFF

abundance: NA
v_gene: TRBV10-1
d_gene: NA
len: 14
j_gene: TRBJ2-5
CDR3nt: TGCGCCAGCAGTGCGGCAGGATTACAAGAGACCCAGTACTTC
CDR3aa: CASSAAGLQETQYF

abundance: NA
v_gene: TRBV19
d_gene: TRBD1
len: 13
j_gene: TRBJ2-7
CDR3nt: TGTGCCAGTACCGGGACAGATGCCTACGAGCAGTACTTC
CDR3aa: CASTGTDAYEQYF

abundance: NA
v_gene: TRBV5-4
d_gene: NA
len: 13
j_gene: TRBJ2-7
CDR3nt: TGTGCCAGCAGTGTATCCGGGACCTACGAGCAGTACTTC
CDR3aa: CASSVSGTYEQYF

abundance: once
v_gene: TRBV7-7
d_gene: TRBD2
len: 14
j_gene: TRBJ2-3
CDR3nt: TGTGCTAGCAGCCCTAGCGGCTACACAGATACGCAGTATTTT
CDR3aa: CASSPSGYTDTQYF

abundance: NA
v_gene: TRBV5-4
d_gene: TRBD2
len: 17
j_gene: TRBJ2-4
CDR3nt: TGTGCCAGCAGCTTGGAACTAGCGGGAGGGTCCAAAAACATTCAGTACTTC
CDR3aa: CASSLELAGGSKNIQYF

abundance: once
v_gene: TRBV27
d_gene: NA
len: 13
j_gene: TRBJ2-7
CDR3nt: TGTGCCAGCAGTCTCCACTCGGGGTACGAGCAGTACTTC
CDR3aa: CASSLHSGYEQYF

abundance: once
v_gene: TRBV7-2
d_gene: TRBD2
len: 18
j_gene: TRBJ2-5
CDR3nt: TGTGCCAGCAGCTTAGCGCTGGGACTAGCGGGAGTATGGGAGACCCAGTACTTC
CDR3aa: CASSLALGLAGVWETQYF

abundance: NA
v_gene: TRBV18
d_gene: NA
len: 14
j_gene: TRBJ2-5
CDR3nt: TGTGCCAGCTCACCCCCAGGGGCGCGGGAGACCCAGTACTTC
CDR3aa: CASSPPGARETQYF

abundance: once
v_gene: TRBV2
d_gene: NA
len: 13
j_gene: TRBJ1-1
CDR3nt: TGTGCCAGCAATCCCCAGGGGAACACTGAAGCTTTCTTT
CDR3aa: CASNPQGNTEAFF

abundance: NA
v_gene: TRBV7-2
d_gene: NA
len: 13
j_gene: TRBJ2-1
CDR3nt: TGTGCCAGCAGCTTCGCGGGGAGGAATGAGCAGTTCTTC
CDR3aa: CASSFAGRNEQFF